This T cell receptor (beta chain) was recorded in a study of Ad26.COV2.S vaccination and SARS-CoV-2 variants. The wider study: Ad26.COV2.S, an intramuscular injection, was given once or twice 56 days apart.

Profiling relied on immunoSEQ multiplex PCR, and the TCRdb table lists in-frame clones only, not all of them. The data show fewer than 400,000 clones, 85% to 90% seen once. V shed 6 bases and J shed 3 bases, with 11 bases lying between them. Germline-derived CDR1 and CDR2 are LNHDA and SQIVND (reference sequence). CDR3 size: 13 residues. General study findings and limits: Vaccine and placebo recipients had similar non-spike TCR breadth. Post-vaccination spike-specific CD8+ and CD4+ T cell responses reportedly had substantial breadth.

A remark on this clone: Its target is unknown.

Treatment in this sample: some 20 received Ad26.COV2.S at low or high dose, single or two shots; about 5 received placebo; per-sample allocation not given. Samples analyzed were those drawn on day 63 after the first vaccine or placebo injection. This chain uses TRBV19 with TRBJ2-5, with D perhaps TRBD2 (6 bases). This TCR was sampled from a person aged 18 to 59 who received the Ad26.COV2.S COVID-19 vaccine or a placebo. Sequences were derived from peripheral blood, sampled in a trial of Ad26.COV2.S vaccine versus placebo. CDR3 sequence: CASSGSLKETQYF. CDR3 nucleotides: TGTGCCAGTAGCGGGAGTTTGAAAGAGACCCAGTACTTC. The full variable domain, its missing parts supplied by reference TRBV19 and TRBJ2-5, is DGGITQSPKYLFRKEGQNVTLSCEQNLNHDAMYWYRQDPGQGLRLIYYSQIVNDFQKGDIAEGYSVSREKKESFPLTVTSAQKNPTAFYLCASSGSLKETQYFGPGTRLLVL.